The rows below give T cell receptor beta chains drawn from one sample of a study of T cells in Graves' hyperthyroidism and ophthalmopathy. TCRdb analysed the multiplex PCR reads with MiXCR anew, one entry per CDR3 protein. The sample lists a few hundred thousand distinct CDR3 sequences; around 14% were seen once. Sequencing used blood. The source is a woman aged 25 to 39 with Graves' hyperthyroidism. Both conserved end residues are part of each CDR3. The D gene is left open where the match is weak. Rows may omit the clone size; those that give it use once, few, many or a size class.

d_gene | j_gene | abundance | v_gene | CDR3aa | CDR3nt
TRBD2 | TRBJ2-1 | many | TRBV7-2 | CASSLSSGTYNEQFF | TGTGCCAGCAGCTTATCTAGCGGTACTTACAATGAGCAGTTCTTC
. | TRBJ1-2 | many | TRBV4-1 | CASSQGRTDLPYGYTF | TGCGCCAGCAGCCAAGGGAGGACAGATCTTCCCTATGGCTACACCTTC
. | TRBJ1-3 | . | TRBV10-3 | CAISEISEGGNTIYF | TGTGCCATCAGTGAGATCAGCGAGGGAGGAAACACCATATATTTT
. | TRBJ2-7 | many | TRBV3-1 | CASSPFSASYEQYF | TGTGCCAGCAGCCCCTTTTCTGCCAGCTACGAGCAGTACTTC
TRBD2 | TRBJ2-1 | many | TRBV2 | CASSGGLAGDEQFF | TGTGCCAGCAGTGGGGGACTAGCGGGAGATGAGCAGTTCTTC
. | TRBJ1-4 | . | TRBV12-3/TRBV12-4 | CASRRGAGWEKLFF | TGTGCCAGCAGGCGGGGGGCGGGGTGGGAAAAACTGTTTTTT
. | TRBJ2-7 | many | TRBV28 | CASSVQTGFRSYEQYF | TGTGCCAGCAGTGTCCAAACAGGGTTCCGTTCCTACGAGCAGTACTTC
TRBD1 | TRBJ1-4 | . | TRBV5-1 | CASSTGQGRKLFF | TGCGCCAGCAGCACTGGACAGGGGCGAAAACTGTTTTTT
. | TRBJ2-1 | many | TRBV5-1 | CASSLGGRSSYNEQFF | TGCGCCAGCAGCTTGGGAGGCCGAAGCTCCTACAATGAGCAGTTCTTC
TRBD2 | TRBJ2-2 | many | TRBV4-2 | CASSQTVAGAVTGELFF | TGTGCCAGCAGCCAAACGGTAGCGGGAGCGGTCACCGGGGAGCTGTTTTTT
TRBD1 | TRBJ2-7 | many | TRBV20-1 | CSAAVPGQRYEQYF | TGCAGTGCCGCCGTCCCGGGACAGAGATACGAGCAGTACTTC
. | TRBJ1-2 | . | TRBV14 | CASSQYRVRGDYGYTF | TGTGCCAGCAGCCAATACAGGGTTCGAGGAGACTATGGCTACACCTTC
. | TRBJ2-4 | . | TRBV12-3/TRBV12-4 | CASSFLAQNIQYF | TGTGCCAGCAGTTTTTTGGCCCAAAACATTCAGTACTTC
. | TRBJ2-2 | many | TRBV28 | CASSAGGGELFF | TGTGCCAGCAGTGCCGGGGGCGGGGAGCTGTTTTTT
TRBD1 | TRBJ1-3 | . | TRBV20-1 | CSAKQWTGGNTIYF | TGCAGTGCTAAGCAGTGGACAGGAGGAAACACCATATATTTT
. | TRBJ2-5 | many | TRBV18 | CASSPGPGSRETQYF | TGTGCCAGCTCACCAGGCCCCGGCTCCAGGGAGACCCAGTACTTC
. | TRBJ1-1 | many | TRBV18 | CASSPTGFTEAFF | TGTGCCAGCTCCCCGACTGGGTTCACTGAAGCTTTCTTT
TRBD2 | TRBJ2-7 | many | TRBV7-2 | CASSLRASGRNEQYF | TGTGCCAGCAGCCTAAGAGCTAGCGGGAGAAACGAGCAGTACTTC
. | TRBJ1-1 | many | TRBV11-3 | CASSLGGNTEAFF | TGTGCCAGCAGTTTGGGGGGGAACACTGAAGCTTTCTTT
. | TRBJ1-2 | . | TRBV5-1 | CASSLEQVYGYTF | TGCGCCAGCAGCTTGGAACAGGTCTATGGCTACACCTTC
. | TRBJ1-3 | . | TRBV12-3/TRBV12-4 | CASGEYRGNTIYF | TGTGCCAGCGGGGAATATCGTGGAAACACCATATATTTT
TRBD2 | TRBJ2-5 | many | TRBV20-1 | CSAKQSGRRETQYF | TGCAGTGCTAAACAGAGCGGGAGGCGGGAGACCCAGTACTTC
. | TRBJ1-2 | . | TRBV25-1 | CASLTGAIYGNSRLSFNNYGYTF | TGTGCCAGCCTGACAGGCGCGATATATGGGAACTCCAGATTATCATTTAATAACTATGGCTACACCTTC
TRBD1 | TRBJ1-5 | . | TRBV6-1 | CAIRGRWDRGEIQPQHF | TGTGCCATCCGGGGTCGATGGGACAGGGGGGAAATCCAGCCCCAGCATTTT
. | TRBJ2-3 | . | TRBV20-1 | CSASRVGGKDTQYF | TGCAGTGCTAGTAGGGTGGGTGGAAAAGATACGCAGTATTTT
TRBD1 | TRBJ2-1 | many | TRBV18 | CASSLGQGKVGQFF | TGTGCCAGCTCACTCGGACAGGGTAAAGTCGGGCAGTTCTTC
. | TRBJ2-7 | many | TRBV28 | CASRGRMTYEQYF | TGTGCCAGCAGGGGGCGGATGACCTACGAGCAGTACTTC
. | TRBJ2-5 | . | TRBV11-2 | CASSSFQETQYF | TGTGCCAGCAGCTCATTCCAAGAGACCCAGTACTTC
TRBD2 | TRBJ2-3 | few | TRBV9 | CASSVEGLAGTDTQYF | TGTGCCAGCAGCGTAGAGGGACTAGCGGGAACAGATACGCAGTATTTT
. | TRBJ1-2 | few | TRBV6-6 | CASSYSTPVRGNGYTF | TGTGCCAGCAGTTACTCGACGCCGGTCAGGGGAAATGGCTACACCTTC
. | TRBJ2-3 | many | TRBV7-3 | CASADQSTDTQYF | TGTGCCTCGGCGGATCAGAGCACAGATACGCAGTATTTT
. | TRBJ2-2 | . | TRBV9 | CASSRTVVEELFF | TGTGCCAGCAGCAGGACAGTTGTCGAGGAGCTGTTTTTT
. | TRBJ1-2 | few | TRBV27 | CASSSTSANYGYTF | TGTGCCAGCAGTTCTACTTCCGCTAACTATGGCTACACCTTC
. | TRBJ2-1 | . | TRBV6-5 | CASSYSLASSYNEQFF | TGTGCCAGCAGTTACTCCCTAGCATCCAGTTACAATGAGCAGTTCTTC
. | TRBJ1-4 | few | TRBV20-1 | CSASPGGGDEKLFF | TGCAGTGCCTCCCCGGGGGGGGGCGATGAAAAACTGTTTTTT
TRBD2 | TRBJ2-7 | many | TRBV20-1 | CTARVNSGSRGLGQYF | TGCACCGCTAGAGTGAACAGCGGGAGTAGGGGATTGGGGCAGTACTTC
. | TRBJ1-5 | many | TRBV24-1 | CATSDGHPNQPQHF | TGTGCCACCAGTGATGGACACCCAAATCAGCCCCAGCATTTT
. | TRBJ2-7 | many | TRBV5-1 | CASSFDYEQYF | TGCGCCAGCAGTTTTGACTACGAGCAGTACTTC
TRBD2 | TRBJ2-5 | . | TRBV20-1 | CSAGTSGKSETQYF | TGCAGTGCGGGGACTAGCGGGAAGTCGGAGACCCAGTACTTC
. | TRBJ1-5 | many | TRBV6-6 | CASSYDWGQPQHF | TGTGCCAGCAGTTACGACTGGGGTCAGCCCCAGCATTTT
. | TRBJ2-1 | . | TRBV28 | CASERLDEQFF | TGTGCCAGTGAAAGGCTGGATGAGCAGTTCTTC
. | TRBJ1-4 | many | TRBV24-1 | CATSDGRQPANEKLFF | TGTGCCACCAGTGATGGACGACAGCCTGCAAATGAAAAACTGTTTTTT
TRBD1 | TRBJ1-2 | many | TRBV2 | CANRDRGRFSFNYGYTF | TGTGCCAACCGGGACAGGGGGCGGTTCTCCTTTAACTATGGCTACACCTTC
. | TRBJ2-7 | many | TRBV30 | CAWSTGPISSYEQYF | TGTGCCTGGAGTACGGGACCCATTAGCTCCTACGAGCAGTACTTC
. | TRBJ2-6 | . | TRBV18 | CASSPMGSSEAGANVLTF | TGTGCCAGCTCACCTATGGGGTCTAGTGAAGCTGGGGCCAACGTCCTGACTTTC
. | TRBJ2-7 | few | TRBV7-9 | CASSLEGGSTYEQYF | TGTGCCAGCAGCTTAGAGGGGGGGTCCACCTACGAGCAGTACTTC